The 8 T cell receptor beta chains below come from one sample, sequenced in a study of CD4+ T cells in melanoma. Sequencing used immunoSEQ multiplex PCR; TCRdb keeps in-frame clones, though not all of them. The sample lists some 21,000 clones, about 80% occurring once. The specimen was cells from a culture (not recorded whether cultured in vitro). The receptors were sampled from a human donor with melanoma.

The chain joins TRBV30 to TRBJ1-1; D perhaps matches TRBD1 (6 bases). Deletions cut 3 bases from V and 0 bases from J, with 14 bases between. The CDR3 is made up of 15 amino acids. Germline values: CDR1 GTSNPN, CDR2 SVGIG (reference sequence). CDR3 region: CAWRELGQLNTEAFF. CDR3 nucleotides: TGTGCCTGGAGGGAACTCGGACAGTTGAACACTGAAGCTTTCTTT.

This chain connects TRBV5-4 to TRBJ1-2, with a possible D match to TRBD1 (5 bases). Germline-derived CDR1 and CDR2 are SGHNT and YYREEE (reference sequence). The V gene lost 1 base and the J gene lost 4 bases, with 8 bases spanning the gap. The CDR3 contains 13 residues. The CDR3 spells CASSLRQSYGYTF. In DNA form, the CDR3 reads TGTGCCAGCAGCTTGAGACAGTCCTATGGCTACACCTTC.

This clone was found a few times. This sample also contains other DNA sequences that code for the same CDR3. This rearrangement joins TRBV19 to TRBJ2-7; 7 bases agree with TRBD2. Germline trimming cut 4 bases from V and 0 bases from J; bases unmatched to any gene: 3. Germline V CDR1 and CDR2: LNHDA, SQIVND (reference sequence). This CDR3 contains 14 residues. The CDR3 sequence: CASSTIAGSYEQYF. Here the CDR3 DNA reads TGTGCCAGTAGTACCATAGCGGGCTCCTACGAGCAGTACTTC.

CDR3 region: CASSRDRGQETQYF. CDR3 DNA sequence: TGTGCCAGCAGTAGGGACAGGGGGCAGGAGACCCAGTACTTC. The chain joins TRBV6-1 to TRBJ2-5; 12 nucleotides line up with TRBD1. Germline values: CDR1 MNHNS, CDR2 SASEGT. The length of the CDR3 is 14 residues. J was trimmed by 5 bases and V by 5 bases; bases with no gene match: 3.

Here the CDR3 DNA reads TGTGCCAGTGGTAAGGCGGTTTATAGCAATCAGCCCCAGCATTTT. It encodes CASGKAVYSNQPQHF. V usage is TRBV19 and J usage is TRBJ1-5; D is uncertain. CDR3 length equals 15 residues. The germline gives CDR1 LNHDA, CDR2 SQIVND (reference sequence). Deletions cut 8 bases from V and 0 bases from J, with 14 bases between. Combining the CDR3 with reference TRBV19 and TRBJ1-5 gives the whole variable domain DGGITQSPKYLFRKEGQNVTLSCEQNLNHDAMYWYRQDPGQGLRLIYYSQIVNDFQKGDIAEGYSVSREKKESFPLTVTSAQKNPTAFYLCASGKAVYSNQPQHFGDGTRLSIL.

The chain joins TRBV2 to TRBJ2-1; 9 nucleotides match TRBD1. CDR1 and CDR2 from the germline V gene are SNHLY and FYNNEI. The CDR3 covers 16 residues. With 6 bases clipped from V and 8 bases from J, the junction kept 14 bases outside the gene matches. In DNA, the CDR3 is TGTGCCAGCAGCGATGAAACAGGGGGCGTACTCCATGAGCAGTTCTTC. Its protein product is CASSDETGGVLHEQFF.

The chain joins TRBV15 to TRBJ1-6; 8 nucleotides align to TRBD1. Germline V gene lookup returns CDR1 LNHNV and CDR2 YYDKDF (reference sequence). The J segment lost 2 bases and the V segment lost 0 bases, leaving 12 bases of the junction unmatched. This CDR3 is 20 amino acids long. As DNA, the CDR3 is TGTGCCACCAGCAGAGATCGTATGACAGGGGAGATGGCCTATAATTCACCCCTCCACTTT. It translates to CATSRDRMTGEMAYNSPLHF.

The rearrangement joins TRBV6-4 to TRBJ1-2, with 10 nucleotides matching TRBD1. The junction had 7 bases not matched to a gene; V was cut back by 6 bases and J by 9 bases. CDR1 is MRHNA and CDR2 is SNTAGT in the germline V gene. The CDR3 is made up of 13 amino acids. CDR3 sequence: CASRGTGESRYTF. The CDR3 DNA follows: TGTGCCAGCAGGGGGACAGGGGAAAGTCGCTACACCTTC.